Below are 19 T cell receptor beta chains sequenced from a single sample in a study of PD-1 blockade in classical Hodgkin lymphoma. Every patient experienced relapse after autologous stem cell transplantation, and brentuximab vedotin exposure varied. Sequencing used immunoSEQ multiplex PCR; TCRdb keeps in-frame clones, though not all of them. Here the sample spans around 41,000 clones, around three quarters being singletons. The sample here was peripheral blood mononuclear cells (PBMCs), taken before the second cycle of nivolumab. Receptors originate from a human donor with classical Hodgkin lymphoma.

V is TRBV15 and J is TRBJ2-5; D remains unclear. The germline V gene has CDR1 LNHNV and CDR2 YYDKDF (reference sequence). V was shortened by 4 bases and J by 5 bases, with 11 bases between the two germline ends. The CDR3 covers 13 residues. The CDR3 DNA reads TGTGCCACCAGCACAAGAAGTCAGGAGACCCAGTACTTC. Translating gives CATSTRSQETQYF.

J is TRBJ2-7 and V is TRBV9; 14 bases fit TRBD2. Germline CDR1 is SGDLS and CDR2 is YYNGEE. The CDR3 sequence is 18 residues long. Trimming at V came to 3 bases and at J to 0 bases, leaving 8 bases not matched to a gene. CDR3 sequence (DNA): TGTGCCAGCAGCGCGGGACTAGCGGGAGCGGTTGGCTCCTACGAGCAGTACTTC. This codes for CASSAGLAGAVGSYEQYF. The variable domain in full, with the rest retrieved from reference TRBV9 and TRBJ2-7, is DSGVTQTPKHLITATGQRVTLRCSPRSGDLSVYWYQQSLDQGLQFLIQYYNGEERAKGNILERFSAQQFPDLHSELNLSSLELGDSALYFCASSAGLAGAVGSYEQYFGPGTRLTVT.

The rearrangement joins TRBV6-5 to TRBJ2-1; D gene unclear. This CDR3 is built from 13 residues. Per the germline V gene, CDR1 is MNHEY and CDR2 is SVGAGI. V was trimmed by 0 bases and J by 7 bases, leaving 7 bases between them. CDR3 sequence (DNA): TGTGCCAGCAGTTACTCGACTGTAAATGAGCAGTTCTTC. This sequence encodes CASSYSTVNEQFF.

The CDR3 nucleotides are TGTGCCAGCAGCCTCTCCGGGACTATCTACGAGCAGTACTTC. As protein: CASSLSGTIYEQYF. The chain recombines TRBV5-6 with TRBJ2-7; 7 bases align to TRBD2. J lost 3 bases, V lost 4 bases, and 7 bases had no gene match. Germline CDR1 is SGHDT and CDR2 is YYEEEE. CDR3 size: 14 residues.

The chain is built from TRBV7-6 and TRBJ2-3, with 13 bases that match TRBD2. Per the germline V gene, CDR1 is SGHVS and CDR2 is FNYEAQ. V was pared by 4 bases and J by 4 bases, with 5 bases of the junction left unmatched. The CDR3 covers 16 residues. This chain's CDR3 is CASSSRLAGGPDTQYF. The CDR3 DNA reads as TGTGCCAGCAGCTCAAGACTAGCGGGGGGACCAGATACGCAGTATTTT.

V is TRBV6-1 and J is TRBJ1-4; TRBD1 matches 7 bases. Germline lookup yields CDR1 MNHNS and CDR2 SASEGT. The junction had 5 bases not matched to a gene; V was cut back by 6 bases and J by 7 bases. This CDR3 has 13 amino acids. DNA of the CDR3: TGTGCCAGCAGAGACTACAGGGGTGAAAAACTGTTTTTT. Its protein is CASRDYRGEKLFF.

This chain joins TRBV7-2 and TRBJ2-1, with TRBD1 as a possible D gene (5 bases). CDR1 is SGHTA, CDR2 FQGNSA, per germline. This CDR3 is built from 13 residues. V lost 5 bases and J 5 bases, leaving 10 bases between the germline ends. The CDR3 DNA reads TGTGCCAGCAGCCCCCTGGGGCACAATGAGCAGTTCTTC. This encodes CASSPLGHNEQFF.

This sequence joins TRBV9 and TRBJ1-6; D is ambiguous. Germline CDR1 reads SGDLS; CDR2 reads YYNGEE. Deletions cut 4 bases from V and 5 bases from J, with 10 bases between. This CDR3 comprises 14 residues. The CDR3 loop reads CASSRRGNNSPLHF. The CDR3 coding sequence is TGTGCCAGCAGCCGGAGAGGGAATAATTCACCCCTCCACTTT. The full variable domain, rest sourced from reference TRBV9 and TRBJ1-6, is DSGVTQTPKHLITATGQRVTLRCSPRSGDLSVYWYQQSLDQGLQFLIQYYNGEERAKGNILERFSAQQFPDLHSELNLSSLELGDSALYFCASSRRGNNSPLHFGNGTRLTVT.

The V gene is TRBV27, the J gene TRBJ1-5; possible D gene TRBD1, 6 bases. V was pared by 2 bases and J by 3 bases, with 8 bases between. The CDR3 contains 14 residues. Germline CDR1 is MNHEY and CDR2 is SMNVEV (reference sequence). CDR3 nucleotide sequence: TGTGCCAGCAGTTTACAGGGGATCAATCAGCCCCAGCATTTT. This translates into CASSLQGINQPQHF.

The rearrangement uses TRBV4-1 and TRBJ1-5; weak D call: TRBD1 (6 bases). Germline V lookup: CDR1 MGHRA, CDR2 YSYEKL. This CDR3 comprises 14 residues. V was trimmed by 4 bases and J by 5 bases, leaving 12 bases between them. In DNA form, the CDR3 reads TGCGCCAGCAGCCCAGAGGGGGTAGATCAGCCCCAGCATTTT. Its translation: CASSPEGVDQPQHF.

The chain employs TRBV5-6 and TRBJ2-1; TRBD1 or TRBD2 may be the D gene (5 bases each). The germline V gene has CDR1 SGHDT and CDR2 YYEEEE. V was clipped by 4 bases and J by 4 bases, with 9 bases between them. This CDR3 has 13 residues. In nucleotides, the CDR3 is TGTGCCAGCAGCCCGGGACCTTACAATGAGCAGTTCTTC. Amino acid sequence: CASSPGPYNEQFF.

The chain is built from TRBV6-1 and TRBJ2-1; D possibly corresponds to TRBD2 (6 bases). CDR1 and CDR2 from the germline V gene are MNHNS and SASEGT. V lost 4 bases and J lost 4, with 17 bases in between. The CDR3 extends over 16 amino acids. The chain's CDR3 is CASSVRTLGGYNEQFF. DNA for the CDR3: TGTGCCAGCAGTGTCCGAACTCTGGGGGGTTACAATGAGCAGTTCTTC.

The chain recombines TRBV11-2 with TRBJ2-3; 8 bases map to TRBD2. CDR1 is SGHAT and CDR2 is FQNNGV in the germline V gene. There are 15 residues in the CDR3. J was trimmed by 1 base and V by 1 base; bases with no gene match: 1. CDR3 nucleotide sequence: TGTGCCAGCAGCTTAGCGGGGGGGCGCACAGATACGCAGTATTTT. Translated: CASSLAGGRTDTQYF.

This clone is categorized as medium-sized. The chain employs TRBV7-9 and TRBJ1-2, with D hard to call. Germline lookup yields CDR1 SEHNR and CDR2 FQNEAQ (reference sequence). Trimming removed 8 bases at V and 0 bases at J, with 7 bases between. The CDR3 runs 12 residues. In DNA form, the CDR3 reads TGTGCCAGCGAAGGGTCTAACTATGGCTACACCTTC. This encodes CASEGSNYGYTF.

The chain employs TRBV7-2 and TRBJ2-7; D unclear. The CDR3 has 14 residues. Germline CDR1 SGHTA, CDR2 FQGNSA. Trimming took off 2 bases at V and 0 bases at J, with 8 bases between the two ends. The CDR3 DNA follows: TGTGCCAGCAGCTTACTTGACATCTCCTACGAGCAGTACTTC. It is translated as CASSLLDISYEQYF.

This clone was detected only a few times. The rearrangement uses TRBV5-6 and TRBJ2-5; 14 nucleotides line up with TRBD2. V gave up 4 bases and J gave up 13 bases; unmatched junction bases: 9. The CDR3 totals 14 residues. The V gene's germline CDR1 is SGHDT and CDR2 YYEEEE. Here the CDR3 DNA reads TGTGCCAGCAGCCCGCTGACTAGCGGGGGGGACCGGTACTTC. Its translation is CASSPLTSGGDRYF.

The chain is built from TRBV27 and TRBJ2-7, with TRBD1 matching 12 bases. This CDR3 has 15 residues. Germline-derived CDR1 and CDR2 are MNHEY and SMNVEV (reference sequence). After removal of 7 bases from V and 7 bases from J, the junction contained 11 bases not matched to a gene. The DNA for the CDR3 is TGTGCCAGCACCACCGGGACAGGGGGCTCGAAAGAGCAGTACTTC. It codes for CASTTGTGGSKEQYF.

Here the CDR3 reads CASSLTYNEQFF. The CDR3 region has the DNA TGTGCCAGCAGCTTGACATACAATGAGCAGTTCTTC. V usage is TRBV7-9 and J usage is TRBJ2-1; D not certain. V was shortened by 3 bases and J by 4 bases, with 4 bases between the two germline ends. From germline, CDR1 is SEHNR and CDR2 FQNEAQ (reference sequence). The CDR3 runs 12 residues.

This chain joins TRBV6-5 and TRBJ2-7, with D unresolved. Trimming took 0 bases from V and 2 from J, leaving 8 bases between them. The CDR3 runs 14 residues. Per germline, CDR1 MNHEY and CDR2 SVGAGI. DNA of the CDR3: TGTGCCAGCAGTTACTCGTTCGGCGCCTACGAGCAGTACTTC. Translating it yields CASSYSFGAYEQYF.